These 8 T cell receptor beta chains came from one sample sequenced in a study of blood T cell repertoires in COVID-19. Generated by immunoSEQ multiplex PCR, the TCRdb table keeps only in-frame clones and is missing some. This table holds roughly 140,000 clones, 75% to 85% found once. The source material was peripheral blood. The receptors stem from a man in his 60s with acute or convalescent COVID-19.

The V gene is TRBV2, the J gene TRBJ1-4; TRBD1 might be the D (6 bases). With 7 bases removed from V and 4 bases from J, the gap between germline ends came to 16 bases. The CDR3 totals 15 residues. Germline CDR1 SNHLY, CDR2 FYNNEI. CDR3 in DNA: TGTGCCAGCACCTCGAGAGGGGGTGGTAATGAAAAACTGTTTTTT. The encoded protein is CASTSRGGGNEKLFF.

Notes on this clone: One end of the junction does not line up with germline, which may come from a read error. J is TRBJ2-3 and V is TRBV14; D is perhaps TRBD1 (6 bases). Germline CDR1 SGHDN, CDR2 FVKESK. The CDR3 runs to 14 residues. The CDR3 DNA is TGTGCCAGCAGCCTAGGACAGACCACATATACGCAGTATTTT. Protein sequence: CASSLGQTTYTQYF.

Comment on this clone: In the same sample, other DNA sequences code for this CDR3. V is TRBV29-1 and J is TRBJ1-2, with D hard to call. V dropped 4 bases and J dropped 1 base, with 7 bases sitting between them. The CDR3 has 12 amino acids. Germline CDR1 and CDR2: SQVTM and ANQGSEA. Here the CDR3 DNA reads TGCAGCGTTGGGGCCAATAACTATGGCTACACCTTC. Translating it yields CSVGANNYGYTF.

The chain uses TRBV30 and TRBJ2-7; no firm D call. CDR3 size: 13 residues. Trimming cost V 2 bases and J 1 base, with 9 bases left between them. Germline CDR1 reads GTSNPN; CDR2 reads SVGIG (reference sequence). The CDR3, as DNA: TGTGCCTGGAGTAGTGAGATTTCCTACGAGCAGTACTTC. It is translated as CAWSSEISYEQYF.

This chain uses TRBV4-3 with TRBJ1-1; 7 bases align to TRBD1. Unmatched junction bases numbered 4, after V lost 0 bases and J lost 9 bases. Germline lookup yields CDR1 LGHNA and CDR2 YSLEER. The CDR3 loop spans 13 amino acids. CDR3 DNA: TGCGCCAGCAGCCAAGATCAGGGGGGAAAAGCTTTCTTT. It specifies CASSQDQGGKAFF.

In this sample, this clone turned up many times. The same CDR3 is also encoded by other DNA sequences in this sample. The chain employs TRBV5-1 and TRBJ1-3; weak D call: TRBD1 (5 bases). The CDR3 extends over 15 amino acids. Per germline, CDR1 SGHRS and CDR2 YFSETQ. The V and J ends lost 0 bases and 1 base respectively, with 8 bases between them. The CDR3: CASSLDGGSGNTIYF. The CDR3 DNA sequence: TGCGCCAGCAGCTTGGATGGGGGGTCTGGAAACACCATATATTTT.

The CDR3 is CASSYLQGTGNTIYF. Written as DNA, the CDR3 is TGTGCCAGCAGTTACCTACAGGGAACTGGAAACACCATATATTTT. This chain links TRBV6-2 or TRBV6-3 with TRBJ1-3; weak D call: TRBD1 (6 bases). Trimming pared 2 bases from V and 2 bases from J, leaving 10 bases between. The CDR3 is made up of 15 amino acids. The germline CDR1 and CDR2 sequences are MNHEY and SVGEGT.

The CDR3: CASSLIGRTIGSPLHF. The CDR3 nucleotides are TGTGCCAGCAGCTTGATAGGGAGGACAATTGGGTCACCCCTCCACTTT. J is TRBJ1-6 and V is TRBV7-2; possible D gene TRBD1, 5 bases. V lost 3 bases and J lost 10, with 19 bases in between. This CDR3 spans 16 amino acids. Germline lookup yields CDR1 SGHTA and CDR2 FQGNSA.